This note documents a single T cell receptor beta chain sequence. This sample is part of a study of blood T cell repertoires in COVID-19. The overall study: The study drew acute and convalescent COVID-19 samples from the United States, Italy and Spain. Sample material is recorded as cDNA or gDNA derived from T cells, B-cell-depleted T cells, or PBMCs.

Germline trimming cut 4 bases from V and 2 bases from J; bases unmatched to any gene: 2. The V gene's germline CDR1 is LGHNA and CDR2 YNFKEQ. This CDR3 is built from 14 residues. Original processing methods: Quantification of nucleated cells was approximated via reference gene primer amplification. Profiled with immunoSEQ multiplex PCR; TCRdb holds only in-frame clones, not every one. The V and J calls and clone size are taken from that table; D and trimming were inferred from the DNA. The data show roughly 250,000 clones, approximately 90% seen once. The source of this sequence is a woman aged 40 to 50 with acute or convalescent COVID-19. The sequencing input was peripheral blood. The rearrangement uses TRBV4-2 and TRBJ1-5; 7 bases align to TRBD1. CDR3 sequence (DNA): TGTGCCAGCAGCCTCGGGACAGGCAATCAGCCCCAGCATTTT. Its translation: CASSLGTGNQPQHF.